The 10 T cell receptor beta chains below come from one sample, sequenced in a study of OX40 agonist ivuxolimab in advanced cancers. Some clones are missing from TCRdb's copy, which holds only in-frame ones; the method was immunoSEQ multiplex PCR. The top ten hold more than 20% of the sample, which has approximately 20,000 clones, around nine tenths seen once. The source was CD4+ or CD8+ T cells sorted from blood, collected in a trial of the OX40 agonist ivuxolimab. These receptors were taken from an adult with an advanced solid tumor such as melanoma, head and neck, liver or kidney cancer.

J is TRBJ2-5 and V is TRBV11-2; no definite D call. The CDR3 consists of 11 residues. V was cut by 1 base and J by 5 bases, with 2 bases left in between. The germline gives CDR1 SGHAT, CDR2 FQNNGV. The CDR3, as DNA: TGTGCCAGCAGCTTAGGGGAGACCCAGTACTTC. This gives the protein CASSLGETQYF.

The chain carries TRBV5-6 and TRBJ1-2, with D unclear. V lost 3 bases and J lost 7, with 7 bases in between. Germline V gives CDR1 SGHDT, CDR2 YYEEEE. The CDR3 sequence is 11 residues long. CDR3 loop: CASSSSLGYTF. The CDR3 coding sequence is TGTGCCAGCAGCTCCTCCCTTGGCTACACCTTC.

V usage is TRBV4-3 and J usage is TRBJ2-5; D is possibly TRBD1 or TRBD2 (5 bases each). TRBJ2-7 explains the end of the DNA better; the J call may be wrong. This CDR3 spans 15 amino acids. The germline V gene has CDR1 LGHNA and CDR2 YSLEER. This chain's CDR3 is CASSQALGEGYEQYF. CDR3 DNA sequence: TGCGCCAGCAGCCAAGCACTGGGGGAAGGATACGAGCAGTACTTC.

This chain uses TRBV5-5 with TRBJ1-1, with D maybe TRBD1 (6 bases). Trimming cost V 6 bases and J 4 bases, with 19 bases left between them. CDR1 is SGHKS and CDR2 is YYEKEE in the germline V gene (reference sequence). CDR3 length: 15 residues. CDR3 loop: CASTLFAGAGTEAFF. CDR3 nucleotides: TGTGCCAGCACACTCTTTGCAGGGGCAGGCACTGAAGCTTTCTTT.

This chain joins TRBV27 and TRBJ2-1, with 9 bases lining up with TRBD1. The CDR3 has 15 residues. The germline gives CDR1 MNHEY, CDR2 SMNVEV (reference sequence). V was clipped by 6 bases and J by 2 bases; unmatched bases: 5. The DNA of the CDR3 is TGTGCCAGCAGCTCCCGACAGGGGGCCTACAATGAGCAGTTCTTC. Its translation is CASSSRQGAYNEQFF.

CDR3: CASSLAAGNTEAFF. Here the CDR3 DNA reads TGTGCCAGCAGCTTGGCCGCAGGAAACACTGAAGCTTTCTTT. The chain combines TRBV5-4 with TRBJ1-1; D unresolved. There are 14 residues in the CDR3. Trimming stripped 0 bases from V and 2 bases from J, with 8 bases between. Germline assignment: CDR1 SGHNT and CDR2 YYREEE (reference sequence).

The chain recombines TRBV10-2 with TRBJ1-5; D is uncertain. Deletions cut 6 bases from V and 7 bases from J, with 13 bases between. The germline CDR1 and CDR2 sequences are WSHSY and SAAADI. The CDR3 spans 13 residues. The DNA for the CDR3 is TGCGCCAGCAGGAGGGAAGAGAGACAGCCCCAGCATTTT. It encodes CASRREERQPQHF.

This chain uses TRBV19 with TRBJ1-1, with D hard to call. This CDR3 region has 11 residues. V lost 5 bases to trimming and J lost 6 bases, with 7 bases between them. Germline V gives CDR1 LNHDA, CDR2 SQIVND (reference sequence). Here the CDR3 reads CASSPLPEAFF. In nucleotides, the CDR3 is TGTGCCAGTAGTCCCCTGCCTGAAGCTTTCTTT.

The V and J genes are TRBV29-1 and TRBJ1-4, with 7 positions matching TRBD1. This CDR3 region has 12 residues. The germline CDR1 and CDR2 sequences are SQVTM and ANQGSEA. Trimming took 6 bases from V and 3 from J; bases not matched to a gene: 1. The CDR3 loop is CSVGTANEKLFF. CDR3 sequence (DNA): TGCAGCGTCGGGACAGCTAATGAAAAACTGTTTTTT.

This chain uses TRBV9 with TRBJ2-1, with a tentative D call TRBD1 (6 bases). V was trimmed by 4 bases and J by 7 bases, leaving 21 bases between them. This CDR3 contains 16 residues. The germline gives CDR1 SGDLS, CDR2 YYNGEE. The CDR3 DNA is TGTGCCAGCAGCCCCCGTGGCCGAACAAGGGGGAATGAGCAGTTCTTC. Its translation is CASSPRGRTRGNEQFF.